These 10 T cell receptor beta chains originate from one sample sequenced in a study of T cell repertoires in cytomegalovirus infection. TCRdb called the reads again in MiXCR, with one record for every CDR3 protein. Among approximately 1,000,000 distinct CDR3 sequences listed, around 30% were seen once. No antigen has been identified for these receptors. The source material was cultured CD8+ T cells from PBMCs, sampled from culture after CMV antigen stimulation. Source of these receptors: a human donor in good health (CMV status not recorded). Some clones in this sample may be carry-over from other donors' samples.

Worth noting for this clonotype: A read error may account for a junction end that differs from germline. The chain recombines TRBV27 with TRBJ2-7; D is possibly TRBD1 (5 bases). The length of the CDR3 is 16 residues. Germline values: CDR1 MNHEY, CDR2 SMNVEV (reference sequence). CDR3 coding DNA: TGTACCAGCAGTCCCCTAACAGTGGGCACAGGTTACGAGCAGTACTTC. This codes for CTSSPLTVGTGYEQYF.

The chain has TRBV12-3 or TRBV12-4 and TRBJ2-4; D remains ambiguous. CDR3 size: 14 residues. V was shortened by 5 bases and J by 3 bases, with 11 bases between the two germline ends. The CDR3 DNA follows: TGTGCCAGCAGTCCCTCATTCGGCAAAAACATTCAGTACTTC. Translating gives CASSPSFGKNIQYF.

The rearrangement joins TRBV19 to TRBJ2-7; D might be TRBD2 (5 bases). V was cut by 4 bases and J by 5 bases, with 12 bases left in between. The CDR3 runs to 13 residues. The V gene's germline CDR1 is LNHDA and CDR2 SQIVND (reference sequence). The chain's CDR3 is CASSNSGLHEQYF. The CDR3 DNA follows: TGTGCCAGTAGTAATTCGGGGTTGCACGAGCAGTACTTC.

This clonotype was observed a handful of times. The V and J genes are TRBV7-6 and TRBJ2-3; weak D call: TRBD2 (6 bases). Trimming took 0 bases from V and 1 from J, leaving 11 bases between them. This CDR3 is 16 amino acids long. CDR1 is SGHVS and CDR2 is FNYEAQ in the germline V gene. CDR3 DNA: TGTGCCAGCAGCTTAGCGTTGCGGGGAGGCACAGATACGCAGTATTTT. It yields the protein CASSLALRGGTDTQYF. Filled out from reference TRBV7-6 and TRBJ2-3, the complete variable domain reads GAGVSQSPRYKVTKRGQDVALRCDPISGHVSLYWYRQALGQGPEFLTYFNYEAQQDKSGLPNDRFSAERPEGSISTLTIQRTEQRDSAMYRCASSLALRGGTDTQYFGPGTRLTVL.

The chain carries TRBV6-2 or TRBV6-3 and TRBJ1-1; the D is unclear. V was shortened by 2 bases and J by 1 base, with 14 bases between the two germline ends. The CDR3 loop spans 16 amino acids. Germline-derived CDR1 and CDR2 are MNHEY and SVGEGT. The CDR3 sequence is CASSYSRAQANTEAFF. In DNA, the CDR3 is TGTGCCAGCAGTTACAGTAGAGCCCAGGCGAACACTGAAGCTTTCTTT.

This clonotype was recorded a few times. The chain couples TRBV27 to TRBJ1-4, with 10 bases aligning to TRBD1. Germline trimming cut 5 bases from V and 5 bases from J; bases unmatched to any gene: 5. This CDR3 spans 15 amino acids. Germline loops: CDR1 MNHEY, CDR2 SMNVEV (reference sequence). The CDR3 coding sequence is TGTGCCAGCAGTCCGGGACAGGGGCGAAATGAAAAACTGTTTTTT. Translating gives CASSPGQGRNEKLFF.

The chain combines TRBV20-1 with TRBJ1-5; weak D call: TRBD1 (5 bases). Germline loops: CDR1 DFQATT, CDR2 SNEGSKA (reference sequence). The CDR3 contains 15 residues. V shed 1 base and J shed 2 bases, with 12 bases lying between them. The CDR3 nucleotides read TGCAGTGCTAGAGTTGGGGGATTAGGCAATCAGCCCCAGCATTTT. Translating gives CSARVGGLGNQPQHF.

This clonotype appeared a few times. The chain employs TRBV2 and TRBJ1-1; 8 bases line up with TRBD1. CDR3 length: 14 residues. Germline V gene sequence: CDR1 SNHLY, CDR2 FYNNEI. J was trimmed by 6 bases and V by 4 bases; bases with no gene match: 7. In DNA form, the CDR3 reads TGTGCCAGCAGTGGGGGACAGGCTAGGGCTGAAGCTTTCTTT. Encoded protein: CASSGGQARAEAFF.

The chain is built from TRBV28 and TRBJ2-7; the match to TRBD2 covers 7 bases. Germline CDR1 and CDR2: MDHEN and SYDVKM. The CDR3 runs 14 residues. Trimming at V came to 8 bases and at J to 6 bases, leaving 13 bases not matched to a gene. The chain's CDR3 is CASGESGAVGEQYV. The CDR3 nucleotides read TGTGCCAGCGGAGAGAGCGGGGCAGTGGGCGAGCAGTACGTC.

As for this clonotype: Compared with germline, one end of the junction differs, possibly owing to a read error. The V call is TRBV6-2 or TRBV6-3, the J call TRBJ2-5; D is possibly TRBD2 (5 bases). The CDR3 length is 11 residues. The germline V gene encodes CDR1 MNHEY and CDR2 SVGEGT. CDR3 region: CVSTGGGTQYF. The CDR3 DNA sequence: TGTGTCAGCACGGGTGGAGGGACCCAGTACTTC.